The rows below give T cell receptor beta chains drawn from one sample of a study of blood T cells in healthy people across ages. TCRdb reanalysed the 5' RACE reads using MiXCR and keeps one entry per CDR3 protein. This sample has about 680,000 distinct CDR3 sequences, with approximately 50% found just once. Sequences were obtained from blood. These receptors were obtained from a woman between 55 and 75 years old in good health. Each CDR3 is given with its conserved first and last residue. The D gene is left open where the match is weak. A clone size is listed for some rows: how often the clone was seen (once, few, many), or a class if it is expanded.

>TRBV20-1|-|TRBD2|TRBJ2-1
CSARSASGRAYNEQFF
TGCAGTGCTAGATCGGCTAGCGGGAGGGCATACAATGAGCAGTTCTTC
>TRBV28|-|-|TRBJ1-2
CASRHRLNYGYTF
TGTGCCAGCAGACACAGACTCAACTATGGCTACACCTTC
>TRBV29-1|-|-|TRBJ1-2
CSVGGQGLPYGYTF
TGCAGCGTTGGGGGGCAGGGTCTGCCCTATGGCTACACCTTC
>TRBV28|-|TRBD2|TRBJ2-7
CASSGTSTLPLEQYF
TGTGCCAGCAGTGGGACTAGTACTCTGCCCCTCGAGCAGTACTTC
>TRBV7-2|few|-|TRBJ2-5
CASSLEAAQETQYF
TGTGCCAGCAGCTTAGAGGCTGCGCAAGAGACCCAGTACTTC
>TRBV5-1|many|-|TRBJ2-7
CASSKGSGTSYEQYF
TGCGCCAGCAGCAAGGGTTCCGGGACAAGCTACGAGCAGTACTTC
>TRBV15|-|-|TRBJ2-2
CATSKPSRELFF
TGTGCCACCAGCAAACCAAGCCGGGAGCTGTTTTTT
>TRBV7-2|-|-|TRBJ1-1
CASSRLVGSNTEAFF
TGTGCCAGCAGCCGCCTCGTCGGGTCTAACACTGAAGCTTTCTTT
>TRBV7-2|many|TRBD1|TRBJ2-6
CASSFNRGGGANVLTF
TGTGCCAGCAGCTTCAACAGGGGTGGTGGGGCCAACGTCCTGACTTTC
>TRBV6-1|-|-|TRBJ1-1
CASSILQGNTEAFF
TGTGCCAGCAGTATACTACAGGGTAACACTGAAGCTTTCTTT
>TRBV5-5|-|TRBD2|TRBJ2-5
CASSLASGEETQYF
TGTGCCAGCAGCTTGGCCAGCGGGGAAGAGACCCAGTACTTC
>TRBV15|-|-|TRBJ2-7
CATSPGYHEQYF
TGTGCCACCAGCCCTGGATACCACGAGCAGTACTTC
>TRBV7-2|few|-|TRBJ2-4
CASSFTGWNIQYF
TGTGCCAGCAGCTTCACAGGGTGGAACATTCAGTACTTC
>TRBV6-2/TRBV6-3|-|-|TRBJ1-2
CASRDGPIYGYTF
TGTGCCAGCAGGGACGGGCCGATCTATGGCTACACCTTC
>TRBV4-2|-|-|TRBJ2-5
CAGSQAAQGALETQYF
TGTGCCGGCAGCCAAGCGGCGCAGGGAGCGTTGGAGACCCAGTACTTC
>TRBV20-1|-|TRBD2|TRBJ2-5
CSARRLAGYQETQYF
TGCAGTGCTAGAAGACTAGCGGGGTACCAAGAGACCCAGTACTTC
>TRBV4-3|few|-|TRBJ2-1
CASSQQDTSNEQFF
TGCGCCAGCAGCCAACAGGACACGAGCAATGAGCAGTTCTTC
>TRBV30|-|TRBD2|TRBJ2-7
CAWRRGLAGGDEQYF
TGTGCCTGGAGAAGGGGACTAGCGGGAGGAGACGAGCAGTACTTC
>TRBV7-2|-|TRBD1|TRBJ2-6
CASSFGQGAGGANVLTF
TGTGCCAGCAGCTTTGGACAGGGGGCTGGTGGGGCCAACGTCCTGACTTTC
>TRBV15|few|TRBD2|TRBJ2-1
CATSPGTRSYNEQFF
TGTGCCACCAGCCCCGGGACTAGGTCCTACAATGAGCAGTTCTTC
>TRBV6-6|few|-|TRBJ1-1
CASSYEGMNTEAFF
TGTGCCAGCAGTTATGAGGGGATGAACACTGAAGCTTTCTTT